The clone carrying this TCR beta chain came up once. Its antigen is currently unknown. This sample is part of a study of beta chain features in type 1 diabetes. Study-wide background: Cells sorted and examined across all samples totaled around 110,000,000.

A heparinised blood draw that averaged around 0.12 L was obtained once from each donor. Sorting with CD45RO/CCR7/CD25/CD127/CD95/CD27 yielded naive, central memory, regulatory and stem-like memory CD4+ cells. The isolated RNA, all of it, was reverse transcribed, so expressed TCRB transcripts were what got sequenced. Produced via immunoSEQ multiplex PCR; TCRdb's table is partial and in-frame only. The sample records some 700,000 clones, over 10% being singletons. Germline V gene data show CDR1 as SGHTA and CDR2 as FQGNSA. The CDR3 spans 16 residues. The J segment lost 7 bases and the V segment lost 2 bases, leaving 7 bases of the junction unmatched. Study-wide results and limits: Within each of all four CD4+ subsets, Type 1 diabetes patients had TCRB CDR3s that were moderately but significantly shorter. A definitive answer on HLA type influencing TCRB rearrangement was not reached here.

Sequenced: naive CD4+ T cells from blood. This chain joins TRBV7-2 and TRBJ1-6; 8 bases match TRBD1. The TCR sequence derives from a man in his late teens or twenties with type 1 diabetes. The CDR3 spells CASSLWQGASNSPLHF. CDR3 bases: TGTGCCAGCAGCTTATGGCAGGGGGCTAGCAATTCACCCCTCCACTTT.